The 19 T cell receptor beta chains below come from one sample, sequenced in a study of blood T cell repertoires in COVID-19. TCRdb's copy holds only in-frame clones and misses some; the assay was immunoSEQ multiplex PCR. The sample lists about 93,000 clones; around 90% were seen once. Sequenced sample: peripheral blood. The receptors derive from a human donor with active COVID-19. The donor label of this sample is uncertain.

The DNA of the CDR3 is TGCGCCAGCAGTGAGTCACAGGGCTCCTACGAGCAGTACTTC. Translation: CASSESQGSYEQYF. The rearrangement joins TRBV10-1 to TRBJ2-7, with D perhaps matching TRBD1 (6 bases). The CDR3 runs to 14 residues. V lost 0 bases, J lost 0 bases, and 6 bases lay in between. Germline-derived CDR1 and CDR2 are WNHNN and SYGVQD (reference sequence).

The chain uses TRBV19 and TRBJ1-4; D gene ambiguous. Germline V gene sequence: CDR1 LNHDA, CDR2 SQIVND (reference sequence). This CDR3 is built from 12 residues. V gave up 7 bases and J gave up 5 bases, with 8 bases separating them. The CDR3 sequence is CASTSPNEKLFF. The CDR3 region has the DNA TGTGCCAGTACGAGTCCGAATGAAAAACTGTTTTTT.

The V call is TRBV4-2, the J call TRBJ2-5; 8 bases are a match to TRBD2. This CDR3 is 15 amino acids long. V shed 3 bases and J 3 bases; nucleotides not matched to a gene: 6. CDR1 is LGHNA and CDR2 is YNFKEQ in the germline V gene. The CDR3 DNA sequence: TGTGCCAGCAGCCACGCCGCGACTAGCGAAGAGACCCAGTACTTC. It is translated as CASSHAATSEETQYF.

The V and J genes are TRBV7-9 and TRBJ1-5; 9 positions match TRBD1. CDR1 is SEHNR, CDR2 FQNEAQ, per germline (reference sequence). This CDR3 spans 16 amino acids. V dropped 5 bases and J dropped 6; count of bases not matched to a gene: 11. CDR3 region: CASSRARDRERQPQHF. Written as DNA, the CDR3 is TGTGCCAGCAGCCGAGCCCGGGACAGGGAACGTCAGCCCCAGCATTTT.

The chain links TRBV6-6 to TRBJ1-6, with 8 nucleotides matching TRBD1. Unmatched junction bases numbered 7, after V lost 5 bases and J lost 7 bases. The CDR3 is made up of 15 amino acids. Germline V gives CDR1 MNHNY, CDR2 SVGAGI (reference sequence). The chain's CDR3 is CASSEAGGRNSPLHF. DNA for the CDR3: TGTGCCAGCAGTGAGGCAGGGGGCCGGAATTCACCCCTCCACTTT.

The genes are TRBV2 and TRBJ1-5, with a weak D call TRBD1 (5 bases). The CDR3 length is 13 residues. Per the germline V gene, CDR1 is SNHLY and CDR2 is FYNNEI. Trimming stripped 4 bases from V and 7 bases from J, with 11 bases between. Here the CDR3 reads CASSAGLWQPQHF. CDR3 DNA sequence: TGTGCCAGCAGTGCAGGGTTGTGGCAGCCCCAGCATTTT.

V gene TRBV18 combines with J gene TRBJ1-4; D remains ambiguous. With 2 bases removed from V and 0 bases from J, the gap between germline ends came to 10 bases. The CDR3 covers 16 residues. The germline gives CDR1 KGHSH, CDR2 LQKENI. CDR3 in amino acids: CASSPEGASTNEKLFF. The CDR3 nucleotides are TGTGCCAGCTCACCAGAAGGAGCCTCAACTAATGAAAAACTGTTTTTT.

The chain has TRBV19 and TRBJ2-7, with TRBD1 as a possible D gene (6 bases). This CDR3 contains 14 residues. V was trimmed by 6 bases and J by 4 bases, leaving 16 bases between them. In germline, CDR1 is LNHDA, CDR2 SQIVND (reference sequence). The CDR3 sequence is CASSWSGALYEQYF. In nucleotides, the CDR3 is TGTGCCAGTAGCTGGTCAGGGGCACTTTACGAGCAGTACTTC.

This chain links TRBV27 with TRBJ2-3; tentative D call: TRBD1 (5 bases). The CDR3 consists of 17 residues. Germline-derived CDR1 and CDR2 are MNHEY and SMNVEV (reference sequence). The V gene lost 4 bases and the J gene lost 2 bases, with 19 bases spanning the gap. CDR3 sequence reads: CASSSNRDLGLTDTQYF. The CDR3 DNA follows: TGTGCCAGCAGTTCCAACCGAGACTTGGGGCTCACAGATACGCAGTATTTT.

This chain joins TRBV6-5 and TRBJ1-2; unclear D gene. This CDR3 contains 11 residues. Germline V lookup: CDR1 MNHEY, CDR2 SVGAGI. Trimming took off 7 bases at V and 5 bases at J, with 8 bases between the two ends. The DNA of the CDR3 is TGTGCCAGCACCTCGGGGTATGGCTACACCTTC. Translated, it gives CASTSGYGYTF.

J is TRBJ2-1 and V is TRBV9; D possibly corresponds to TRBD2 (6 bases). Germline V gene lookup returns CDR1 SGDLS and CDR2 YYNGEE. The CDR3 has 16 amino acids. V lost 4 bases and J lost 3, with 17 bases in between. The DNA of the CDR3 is TGTGCCAGCAGCACCCACTCCCGGGGGATCTACAATGAGCAGTTCTTC. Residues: CASSTHSRGIYNEQFF.

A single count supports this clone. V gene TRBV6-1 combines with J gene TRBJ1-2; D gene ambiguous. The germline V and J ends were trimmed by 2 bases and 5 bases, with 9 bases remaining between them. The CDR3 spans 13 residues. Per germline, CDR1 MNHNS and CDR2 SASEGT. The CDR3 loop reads CASSEWADYGYTF. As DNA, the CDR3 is TGTGCCAGCAGTGAATGGGCAGATTATGGCTACACCTTC.

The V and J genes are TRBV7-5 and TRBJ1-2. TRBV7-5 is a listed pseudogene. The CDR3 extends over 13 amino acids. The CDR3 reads CARSLASLYGYTF. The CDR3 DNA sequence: TGTGCCAGAAGCTTAGCAAGCCTCTATGGCTACACCTTC.

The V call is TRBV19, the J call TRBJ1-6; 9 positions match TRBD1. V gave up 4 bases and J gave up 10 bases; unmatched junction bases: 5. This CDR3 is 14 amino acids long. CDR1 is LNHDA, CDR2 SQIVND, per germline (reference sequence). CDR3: CASSTDRGYSPLHF. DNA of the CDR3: TGTGCCAGTAGTACCGACAGGGGGTACTCACCCCTCCACTTT.

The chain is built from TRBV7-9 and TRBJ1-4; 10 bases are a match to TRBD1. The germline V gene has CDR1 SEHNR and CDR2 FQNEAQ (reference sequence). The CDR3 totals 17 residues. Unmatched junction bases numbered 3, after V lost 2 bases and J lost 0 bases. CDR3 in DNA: TGTGCCAGCAGCTTAAGACAGGGGGCGACAACTAATGAAAAACTGTTTTTT. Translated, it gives CASSLRQGATTNEKLFF.

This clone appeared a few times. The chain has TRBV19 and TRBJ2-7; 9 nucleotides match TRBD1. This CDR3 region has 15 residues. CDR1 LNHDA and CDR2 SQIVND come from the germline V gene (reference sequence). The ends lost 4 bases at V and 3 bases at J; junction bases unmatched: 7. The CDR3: CASSTSRQGGYEQYF. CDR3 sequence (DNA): TGTGCCAGTAGTACTTCCCGACAGGGGGGCTACGAGCAGTACTTC.

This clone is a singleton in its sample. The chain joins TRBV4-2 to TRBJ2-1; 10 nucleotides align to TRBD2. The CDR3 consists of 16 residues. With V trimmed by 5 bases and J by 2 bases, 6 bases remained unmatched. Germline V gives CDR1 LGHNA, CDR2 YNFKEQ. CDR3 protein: CASSKPLAGAYNEQFF. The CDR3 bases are TGTGCCAGCAGCAAACCTCTAGCGGGGGCCTACAATGAGCAGTTCTTC.

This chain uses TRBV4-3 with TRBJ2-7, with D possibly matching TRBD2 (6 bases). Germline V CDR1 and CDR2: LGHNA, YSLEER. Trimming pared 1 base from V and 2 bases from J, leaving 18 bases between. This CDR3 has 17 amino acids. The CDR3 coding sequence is TGCGCCAGCAGCCAAGGGCAGTATAGCGGTCGAACCTACGAGCAGTACTTC. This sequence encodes CASSQGQYSGRTYEQYF.

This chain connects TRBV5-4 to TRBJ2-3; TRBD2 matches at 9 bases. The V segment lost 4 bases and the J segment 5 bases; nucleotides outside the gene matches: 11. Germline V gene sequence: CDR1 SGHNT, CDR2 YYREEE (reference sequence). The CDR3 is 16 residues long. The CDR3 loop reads CASSRVGTSKVDTQYF. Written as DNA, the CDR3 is TGTGCCAGCAGCAGAGTCGGGACTAGCAAGGTAGATACGCAGTATTTT.